The 27 T cell receptor beta chains listed next were all sequenced from one sample in a study of Graves' ophthalmopathy and Graves' hyperthyroidism. Transcripts of RNA were the source for amplifying TCR beta CDR3 regions. An opening RT-PCR round employed HTBI primers and preceded a second-round multiplex PCR. TCRdb called the multiplex PCR reads again in MiXCR, with one record for every CDR3 protein. The sample consists of roughly 500,000 distinct CDR3 sequences, around an eighth of them appearing once. Sequenced sample: blood. The receptors come from a woman under 40 with Graves' ophthalmopathy.

This clonotype was observed many times. The rearrangement links TRBV12-3 or TRBV12-4 to TRBJ1-5; TRBD1 aligns across 7 bases. This CDR3 is built from 14 residues. V shed 5 bases and J 6 bases; nucleotides not matched to a gene: 7. CDR3 DNA: TGTGCCAGCAGTGATACAGGGGCTCGTCAGCCCCAGCATTTT. Encoded protein: CASSDTGARQPQHF.

This clonotype was recorded at least ten times. The rearrangement links TRBV7-9 to TRBJ1-2; 7 nucleotides line up with TRBD1. Germline V lookup: CDR1 SEHNR, CDR2 FQNEAQ (reference sequence). CDR3 length equals 13 residues. J was trimmed by 8 bases and V by 6 bases; bases with no gene match: 9. The DNA of the CDR3 is TGTGCCAGCAGGCGACAGGGTTCGTCCGGCTACACCTTC. Translation gives CASRRQGSSGYTF.

This clonotype has at least ten counts. V gene TRBV20-1 combines with J gene TRBJ1-1, with D hard to call. Germline V gene sequence: CDR1 DFQATT, CDR2 SNEGSKA (reference sequence). This CDR3 spans 13 amino acids. Trimming pared 6 bases from V and 0 bases from J, leaving 11 bases between. The CDR3: CSAQKTVNTEAFF. In DNA, the CDR3 is TGCAGTGCCCAAAAGACCGTGAACACTGAAGCTTTCTTT.

This clonotype was found many times. DNA of the CDR3: TGTGCCAGTACCCTAAGGTTCAGCGGGGGCTTCTACGAGCAGTACTTC. Translated, it gives CASTLRFSGGFYEQYF. This chain connects TRBV19 to TRBJ2-7; 8 bases map to TRBD2. The CDR3 covers 16 residues. In germline, CDR1 is LNHDA, CDR2 SQIVND (reference sequence). The V segment lost 7 bases and the J segment 3 bases; nucleotides outside the gene matches: 14. Supplemented by reference TRBV19 and TRBJ2-7, the full variable domain reads DGGITQSPKYLFRKEGQNVTLSCEQNLNHDAMYWYRQDPGQGLRLIYYSQIVNDFQKGDIAEGYSVSREKKESFPLTVTSAQKNPTAFYLCASTLRFSGGFYEQYFGPGTRLTVT.

J is TRBJ2-5 and V is TRBV29-1, with D perhaps being TRBD1 or TRBD2 (5 bases each). Germline assignment: CDR1 SQVTM and CDR2 ANQGSEA. The CDR3 runs to 12 residues. Trimming took 6 bases from V and 1 from J, leaving 9 bases between them. The CDR3 DNA sequence: TGCAGCGTCTCCGGGACCCAAGAGACCCAGTACTTC. Amino acids: CSVSGTQETQYF.

The genes are TRBV6-5 and TRBJ1-1, with D tentatively TRBD1 (6 bases). Germline assignment: CDR1 MNHEY and CDR2 SVGAGI. CDR3 length equals 17 residues. Trimming took off 0 bases at V and 1 base at J, with 15 bases between the two ends. DNA of the CDR3: TGTGCCAGCAGTTACTCGGGGGCAGGGTGGCAGAACACTGAAGCTTTCTTT. Translation gives CASSYSGAGWQNTEAFF.

This clonotype was observed many times. The V call is TRBV28, the J call TRBJ1-2; D call uncertain. This CDR3 comprises 9 residues. Germline V gene lookup returns CDR1 MDHEN and CDR2 SYDVKM. Deletions cut 8 bases from V and 7 bases from J, with 5 bases between. CDR3 bases: TGTGCCAGCCGGAGTGGCTACACCTTC. Translated, it gives CASRSGYTF.

The rearrangement links TRBV12-3 or TRBV12-4 to TRBJ1-1; D call uncertain. Trimming left V 6 bases short and J 0 bases short, with 14 bases between. CDR3 size: 15 residues. The CDR3 region has the DNA TGTGCCAGCAGAATGGGTGTCTGGGTGAACACTGAAGCTTTCTTT. Residues: CASRMGVWVNTEAFF.

The chain couples TRBV12-3 or TRBV12-4 to TRBJ1-2; no firm D call. The V and J ends lost 3 bases and 4 bases respectively, with 12 bases between them. CDR3 length: 14 amino acids. The DNA of the CDR3 is TGTGCCAGCAGTTTGGAAACTGATGTCTATGGCTACACCTTC. It codes for CASSLETDVYGYTF.

In its sample, this clonotype was seen many times. The chain links TRBV6-5 to TRBJ2-2; D is perhaps TRBD1 (6 bases). V lost 0 bases to trimming and J lost 7 bases, with 15 bases between them. Germline CDR1 is MNHEY and CDR2 is SVGAGI. The CDR3 consists of 16 residues. This CDR3 reads CASSYSVPGVFGELFF. The CDR3 nucleotides are TGTGCCAGCAGTTACTCGGTCCCAGGGGTTTTCGGGGAGCTGTTTTTT.

This clonotype was seen at least ten times. The rearrangement links TRBV12-3 or TRBV12-4 to TRBJ1-2; the D is unclear. V was clipped by 5 bases and J by 2 bases, with 12 bases between them. This CDR3 is built from 14 residues. The CDR3 DNA sequence: TGTGCCAGCAGTGCCGACGACTCAAACTATGGCTACACCTTC. Its protein is CASSADDSNYGYTF.

The chain combines TRBV25-1 with TRBJ2-7, with TRBD2 identical over 9 bases. Germline trimming cut 2 bases from V and 5 bases from J; bases unmatched to any gene: 13. This CDR3 comprises 17 residues. CDR1 MGHDK and CDR2 SYGVNS come from the germline V gene. CDR3 DNA sequence: TGTGCCAGCAGTGAACATATTGGCGGGAGGGTTCGGGACGAGCAGTACTTC. It specifies CASSEHIGGRVRDEQYF.

This clonotype was observed at least ten times. The rearrangement uses TRBV24-1 and TRBJ1-5; D is unclear. Germline CDR1 reads KGHDR; CDR2 reads SFDVKD. V was pared by 3 bases and J by 7 bases, with 9 bases between. The CDR3 is made up of 13 amino acids. The CDR3 region is CATSDPSGQPQHF. The CDR3, as DNA: TGTGCCACCAGTGATCCCAGCGGGCAGCCCCAGCATTTT.

This clonotype was seen at least ten times. The rearrangement joins TRBV7-2 to TRBJ2-5, with 10 bases lining up with TRBD1. The CDR3 runs 16 residues. Germline V gives CDR1 SGHTA, CDR2 FQGNSA. V trimming: 2 bases; J trimming: 5 bases; junction bases outside the gene matches: 8. The CDR3 sequence: CASSLKGDRGWETQYF. Written as DNA, the CDR3 is TGTGCCAGCAGCTTAAAAGGGGACAGGGGCTGGGAGACCCAGTACTTC. Together with reference TRBV7-2 and TRBJ2-5, the CDR3 gives the full variable domain: GAGVSQSPSNKVTEKGKDVELRCDPISGHTALYWYRQSLGQGLEFLIYFQGNSAPDKSGLPSDRFSAERTGGSVSTLTIQRTQQEDSAVYLCASSLKGDRGWETQYFGPGTRLLVL.

In its sample, this clonotype was seen many times. The V call is TRBV11-2, the J call TRBJ1-2; 7 positions agree with TRBD1. In germline, CDR1 is SGHAT, CDR2 FQNNGV. The V and J ends lost 1 base and 4 bases, in that order; junction bases with no gene match: 3. The CDR3 loop spans 14 amino acids. In DNA form, the CDR3 reads TGTGCCAGCAGCTTAGGCAGGGGGACCTATGGCTACACCTTC. Its protein product is CASSLGRGTYGYTF.

This clonotype was detected many times. The V gene is TRBV6-2 or TRBV6-3, the J gene TRBJ1-1; 7 nucleotides align to TRBD1. Germline assignment: CDR1 MNHEY and CDR2 SVGEGT. This CDR3 contains 12 residues. V was clipped by 2 bases and J by 9 bases; unmatched bases: 3. This CDR3 reads CASSYLGQQAFF. The DNA for the CDR3 is TGTGCCAGCAGTTACCTGGGACAGCAAGCTTTCTTT.

This clonotype was picked up a small number of times. This chain links TRBV5-1 with TRBJ2-5; 7 bases match TRBD1. V shed 4 bases and J 4 bases; nucleotides not matched to a gene: 16. Germline V gives CDR1 SGHRS, CDR2 YFSETQ. CDR3 size: 17 residues. The CDR3 reads CASSPTVSRGSRETQYF. In DNA, the CDR3 is TGCGCCAGCAGCCCTACGGTATCCAGGGGGTCAAGAGAGACCCAGTACTTC.

This clonotype was observed many times. The chain is built from TRBV6-1 and TRBJ1-1; D call uncertain. The CDR3 consists of 12 residues. Germline V gives CDR1 MNHNS, CDR2 SASEGT. Trimming cost V 3 bases and J 2 bases, with 4 bases left between them. The DNA of the CDR3 is TGTGCCAGCAGTGATTACAACACTGAAGCTTTCTTT. Translating gives CASSDYNTEAFF.

The chain couples TRBV6-5 to TRBJ2-7; no clear D gene. Trimming cost V 6 bases and J 0 bases, with 9 bases left between them. This CDR3 has 13 amino acids. Germline V gene sequence: CDR1 MNHEY, CDR2 SVGAGI. The CDR3 loop reads CASSYIRSYEQYF. CDR3 in DNA: TGTGCCAGCAGCTATATTCGCTCCTACGAGCAGTACTTC.

This clonotype was observed a few times. This rearrangement joins TRBV19 to TRBJ1-1; 7 bases are a match to TRBD1. CDR3 size: 14 residues. In germline, CDR1 is LNHDA, CDR2 SQIVND (reference sequence). The V segment lost 10 bases and the J segment 0 bases; nucleotides outside the gene matches: 8. The CDR3, as DNA: TGTGCCACTGCCAGGGGGGCGGTGAACACTGAAGCTTTCTTT. This codes for CATARGAVNTEAFF.

The chain has TRBV7-2 and TRBJ2-5; D may be TRBD2 (5 bases). Per germline, CDR1 SGHTA and CDR2 FQGNSA. This CDR3 contains 15 residues. V was cut by 3 bases and J by 0 bases, with 11 bases left in between. CDR3 region: CASSFMGGYQETQYF. CDR3 DNA sequence: TGTGCCAGCAGCTTCATGGGCGGGTACCAAGAGACCCAGTACTTC.

This clonotype showed up many times. V is TRBV12-3 or TRBV12-4 and J is TRBJ2-5, with D perhaps being TRBD1 or TRBD2 (5 bases each). V was trimmed by 6 bases and J by 2 bases, leaving 31 bases between them. The CDR3 length is 20 residues. CDR3 nucleotide sequence: TGTGCCAGCAGCAACTACCTTCATCCCGGGACGGAGAAGTTTCAAGAGACCCAGTACTTC. This sequence encodes CASSNYLHPGTEKFQETQYF.

The chain carries TRBV6-1 and TRBJ1-5, with 9 bases matching TRBD1. This CDR3 spans 15 amino acids. J was trimmed by 7 bases and V by 3 bases; bases with no gene match: 7. Germline CDR1 MNHNS, CDR2 SASEGT. CDR3 amino acids: CASSEMGQGTQPQHF. CDR3 sequence (DNA): TGTGCCAGCAGTGAGATGGGACAGGGAACGCAGCCCCAGCATTTT.

The chain is built from TRBV18 and TRBJ2-7, with 8 bases lining up with TRBD2. The V gene's germline CDR1 is KGHSH and CDR2 LQKENI. The CDR3 runs to 15 residues. J gave up 3 bases and V 0 bases, and 4 bases lay outside the gene matches. CDR3 in DNA: TGTGCCAGCTCACCACCTTTAGCGGGAATCTACGAGCAGTACTTC. It specifies CASSPPLAGIYEQYF.

The V and J genes are TRBV6-2 or TRBV6-3 and TRBJ1-6, with no clear D. Germline-derived CDR1 and CDR2 are MNHEY and SVGEGT. This CDR3 has 15 residues. Trimming took 4 bases from V and 0 from J, leaving 7 bases between them. Here the CDR3 DNA reads TGTGCCAGCAGTTCCGATGTCTCCTATAATTCACCCCTCCACTTT. Translated: CASSSDVSYNSPLHF.

This clonotype was recorded at least ten times. V gene TRBV30 combines with J gene TRBJ1-1, with a tentative D call TRBD1 (5 bases). V lost 2 bases, J lost 1 base, and 8 bases lay in between. The CDR3 has 13 residues. The germline gives CDR1 GTSNPN, CDR2 SVGIG (reference sequence). The DNA for the CDR3 is TGTGCCTGGAGTTCCGACAGGAACACTGAAGCTTTCTTT. Its protein is CAWSSDRNTEAFF.

This clonotype was seen repeatedly, ten times or more. The CDR3 spells CSASTGGTEAFF. CDR3 nucleotides: TGCAGTGCTAGCACAGGGGGGACTGAAGCTTTCTTT. V gene TRBV20-1 combines with J gene TRBJ1-1; 8 nucleotides match TRBD1. In germline, CDR1 is DFQATT, CDR2 SNEGSKA (reference sequence). The CDR3 contains 12 residues. After removal of 3 bases from V and 5 bases from J, the junction contained 2 bases not matched to a gene.